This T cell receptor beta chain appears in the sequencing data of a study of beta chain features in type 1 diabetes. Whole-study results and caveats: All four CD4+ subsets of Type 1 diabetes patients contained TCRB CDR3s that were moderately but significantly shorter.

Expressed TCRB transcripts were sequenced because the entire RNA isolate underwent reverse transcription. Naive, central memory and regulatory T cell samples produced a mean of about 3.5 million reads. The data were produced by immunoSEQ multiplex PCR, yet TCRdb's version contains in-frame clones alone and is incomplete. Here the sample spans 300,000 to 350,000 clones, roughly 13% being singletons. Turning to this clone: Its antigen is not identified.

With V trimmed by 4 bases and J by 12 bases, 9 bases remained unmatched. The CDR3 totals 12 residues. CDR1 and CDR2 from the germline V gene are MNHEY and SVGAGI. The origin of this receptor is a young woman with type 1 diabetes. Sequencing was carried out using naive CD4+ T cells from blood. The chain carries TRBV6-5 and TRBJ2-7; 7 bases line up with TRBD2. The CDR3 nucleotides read TGTGCCAGCAGTTTGAGCGGGACTAATCCGTACTTC. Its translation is CASSLSGTNPYF.